The rows below give T cell receptor beta chains drawn from one sample of a study of shared clonotypes between healthy human individuals. Some clones are missing from TCRdb's copy, which holds only in-frame ones; the method was immunoSEQ multiplex PCR. The data show roughly 500,000 clones, less than 80% seen once. Sequenced: PBMCs. The receptors here all came from a woman in her 40s in good health. Some clones in this sample may be carry-over from other donors' samples. Each CDR3 is given without its conserved first and last residue. A row's size may be missing; if present it is once, few, many or a size class.

>TRBJ1-1|-|TRBV7-3
ASSPGQGRTEAF
>TRBJ1-5|-|TRBV27
ASSLLAFNQPQH
>TRBJ1-2|-|TRBV28
ASSSPGTVDYGYT
>TRBJ1-4|-|TRBV5-1
ASSLEQFGEKLF
>TRBJ2-5|-|TRBV25-1
ASSELSRAPDETQY
>TRBJ1-1|-|TRBV28
ASSLLGREAF
>TRBJ1-1|-|TRBV2
ARIGLNTEAF
>TRBJ2-5|few|TRBV7-9
ASSLIFGVEETQY
>TRBJ1-1|-|TRBV28
ASSLAMGEAF
>TRBJ2-7|-|TRBV27
ASSSWDRVGEQY
>TRBJ2-7|-|TRBV9
ASSPRGSGRSYEQY
>TRBJ2-7|-|TRBV27
ASSPPTSGQY
>TRBJ2-5|-|TRBV9
ASSVGGGRETQY
>TRBJ2-7|-|TRBV7-9
ASSPPAAVSYEQY
>TRBJ2-3|-|TRBV7-8
ASSWRERSTDTQY
>TRBJ2-1|-|TRBV11-3
ASSLVGTDNEQF
>TRBJ2-2|-|TRBV28
ASSRDRGIGELF
>TRBJ2-7|-|TRBV5-8
ASSLTGTYEQY
>TRBJ1-1|few|TRBV15
ATSITGADTEAF
>TRBJ2-3|-|TRBV5-1
ASSLEGGGGDTQY
>TRBJ2-1|once|TRBV7-2
ASSWGSGSSYNEQF